Listed here are 5 T cell receptor beta chains from one sample, sequenced in a study of cytomegalovirus exposure and HLA in healthy donors. The PCR used 60 Vbeta and 13 Jbeta primers. Profiling relied on immunoSEQ multiplex PCR, and the TCRdb table lists in-frame clones only, not all of them. The table lists roughly 100,000 clones, almost 80% of them singletons. Sequencing input: PBMCs. The source of these receptors is a man between 50 and 59 years old in good health and CMV-seropositive.

This CDR3 is CASTIAGQETQYF. The CDR3 DNA reads TGTGCCAGCACCATCGCAGGACAAGAGACCCAGTACTTC. The chain uses TRBV7-9 and TRBJ2-5; unclear D gene. V was clipped by 7 bases and J by 2 bases, with 11 bases between them. CDR1 and CDR2 from the germline V gene are SEHNR and FQNEAQ (reference sequence). CDR3 length: 13 residues. Supplemented by reference TRBV7-9 and TRBJ2-5, the full variable domain reads DTGVSQNPRHKITKRGQNVTFRCDPISEHNRLYWYRQTLGQGPEFLTYFQNEAQLEKSRLLSDRFSAERPKGSFSTLEIQRTEQGDSAMYLCASTIAGQETQYFGPGTRLLVL.

The chain recombines TRBV7-9 with TRBJ2-2, with D possibly TRBD2 on 6 matching bases. V was pared by 5 bases and J by 0 bases, with 10 bases between. Germline V CDR1 and CDR2: SEHNR, FQNEAQ (reference sequence). The CDR3 contains 15 residues. CDR3 protein: CASSPPGANTGELFF. The DNA of the CDR3 is TGTGCCAGCAGCCCCCCGGGGGCGAACACCGGGGAGCTGTTTTTT.

V usage is TRBV4-1 and J usage is TRBJ2-1, with unresolved D. The ends were cut back, 2 bases at V and 4 bases at J, with 6 bases in the middle. The germline V gene has CDR1 MGHRA and CDR2 YSYEKL. The CDR3 consists of 13 residues. The CDR3 DNA follows: TGCGCCAGCAGCCAAAATATATACAATGAGCAGTTCTTC. It encodes CASSQNIYNEQFF.

J is TRBJ1-5 and V is TRBV10-3; 7 bases agree with TRBD1. Germline V gene sequence: CDR1 ENHRY, CDR2 SYGVKD. The V gene end was trimmed by 10 bases and the J gene end by 2 bases; junction bases not matched to a gene: 8. The CDR3 covers 14 residues. CDR3 bases: TGTGCCACGATGGACAGGAATGGCAATCAGCCCCAGCATTTT. Residues: CATMDRNGNQPQHF.

There are a few counts of this clone. V is TRBV7-9 and J is TRBJ2-1; TRBD1 agrees at 8 bases. Losses at the gene ends were 5 bases for V and 12 bases for J; bases not matched to a gene: 9. Germline CDR1 reads SEHNR; CDR2 reads FQNEAQ (reference sequence). This CDR3 contains 13 residues. The CDR3 DNA follows: TGTGCCAGCAGCGTAGACAGGGGTCGGTTGCAGTTCTTC. It translates to CASSVDRGRLQFF.